The clone carrying this T cell receptor (beta chain) occurred many times. The entry originates in a study of Graves' ophthalmopathy and Graves' hyperthyroidism. Study in general: Stable hyperthyroidism meant no progression to ophthalmopathy within 18 months of follow-up.

There are 15 residues in the CDR3. Trimming removed 3 bases from V and 2 bases from J, with 14 bases in between. Germline lookup yields CDR1 SGHAT and CDR2 FQNNGV. Amplified TCR beta CDR3 regions were obtained using RNA transcripts as template. HTBI primers served in a first-round RT-PCR, which a second-round multiplex PCR followed. From the multiplex PCR reads, TCRdb called clonotypes with MiXCR, one entry per CDR3 protein. Counted here are approximately 1.2 million distinct CDR3 sequences, 35% to 40% occurring once; the ten biggest clones make up 11%. The chain combines TRBV11-2 with TRBJ2-7; either TRBD1 or TRBD2 may supply D (5 bases each). The origin of this receptor is an adult man with Graves' hyperthyroidism. The sequencing input was peripheral blood or thyroid tissue (not recorded which). DNA of the CDR3: TGTGCCAGCAGCTTCGTAGGGACGGCCACCTACGAGCAGTACTTC. Translating gives CASSFVGTATYEQYF.